A single sample is the source of the 20 T cell receptor beta chains below, sequenced in a study of monozygotic twins with inflammatory bowel disease. TCRdb re-analyzed the 5' RACE reads; it lists each CDR3 protein once, without DNA. The sample table sets out 150,000 or so distinct CDR3 sequences. Specimen: blood. The receptor source for this set is a human donor with ulcerative colitis or Crohn's disease, or a healthy co-twin of an affected twin (not recorded which).

This sequence joins TRBV19 and TRBJ1-5; as DNA is missing, the TRBD1 call by TCRdb cannot be tested. Germline CDR1 and CDR2: LNHDA and SQIVND (reference sequence). This CDR3 contains 17 residues. The CDR3 sequence is CASTTGGTTSLHQPQHF.

The chain links TRBV12-3 or TRBV12-4 to TRBJ2-3; without DNA, the TCRdb call of TRBD2 cannot be checked. The CDR3 consists of 15 residues. This CDR3 is CATSEIAGVADTQYF.

The CDR3 spells CAIRMAMNTGELFF. The chain combines TRBV7-2 with TRBJ2-2. This CDR3 is built from 14 residues. The germline gives CDR1 SGHTA, CDR2 FQGNSA.

The V call is TRBV15, the J call TRBJ2-1. CDR3 length: 13 amino acids. The V gene's germline CDR1 is LNHNV and CDR2 YYDKDF (reference sequence). CDR3 sequence reads: CASSGNLYNEQFF.

The chain uses TRBV20-1 and TRBJ2-2; with no DNA, the TCRdb D assignment of TRBD1 cannot be verified. This CDR3 has 14 residues. Germline V gives CDR1 DFQATT, CDR2 SNEGSKA (reference sequence). CDR3 in amino acids: CSARRTGNTGELFF.

V usage is TRBV6-1 and J usage is TRBJ1-5. The CDR3 spans 13 residues. Germline V CDR1 and CDR2: MNHNS, SASEGT. The CDR3 spells CASSEGAASAQHF.

The CDR3 loop reads CATSDPTSGGTDTQYF. The J gene is TRBJ2-3, the V gene TRBV24-1; TCRdb gives TRBD2 as the D gene, but with no DNA this cannot be confirmed. Germline V lookup: CDR1 KGHDR, CDR2 SFDVKD. CDR3 length: 16 amino acids.

The rearrangement joins TRBV10-3 to TRBJ1-3. The CDR3 has 16 amino acids. CDR1 ENHRY and CDR2 SYGVKD come from the germline V gene. The CDR3 spells CAISGADPSVGNTIYF.

The chain links TRBV5-1 to TRBJ1-1. CDR3 length equals 16 residues. Germline CDR1 reads SGHRS; CDR2 reads YFSETQ. The CDR3 protein is CASSLVHSLADTEAFF.

This chain connects TRBV19 to TRBJ2-5; TCRdb's D call, TRBD2, is unchecked because there is no DNA. Germline CDR1 LNHDA, CDR2 SQIVND (reference sequence). The CDR3 extends over 15 amino acids. The CDR3 sequence is CASSMTSGSMETQYF.

This chain links TRBV9 with TRBJ1-1; the TRBD1 assignment by TCRdb is unverifiable without DNA. Germline CDR1 reads SGDLS; CDR2 reads YYNGEE. The CDR3 contains 13 residues. The CDR3 sequence: CASSGVGGTEAFF.

J is TRBJ2-7 and V is TRBV29-1; TCRdb picks TRBD2, but there is no DNA to check that call. This CDR3 comprises 17 residues. In germline, CDR1 is SQVTM, CDR2 ANQGSEA. The CDR3 reads CSVEGWASGRRTYEQYF.

The chain joins TRBV20-1 to TRBJ1-3; TCRdb's D gene call, TRBD1, goes unchecked for lack of DNA. The length of the CDR3 is 13 residues. Germline V gives CDR1 DFQATT, CDR2 SNEGSKA (reference sequence). CDR3 in amino acids: CSARPGPGNTIYF.

V is TRBV18 and J is TRBJ1-1. Germline lookup yields CDR1 KGHSH and CDR2 LQKENI. The CDR3 runs to 15 residues. The CDR3 protein is CASSSGITTNTEAFF.

V gene TRBV3-1 combines with J gene TRBJ2-5. The CDR3 is 15 residues long. Germline loops: CDR1 LGHDT, CDR2 YNNKEL (reference sequence). This CDR3 reads CASSQERQALGTQYF.

The chain is built from TRBV20-1 and TRBJ2-5; checking the TCRdb D call of TRBD1 is not possible without DNA. The germline gives CDR1 DFQATT, CDR2 SNEGSKA (reference sequence). This CDR3 comprises 14 residues. Here the CDR3 reads CSAYKWGTLETQYF.

Measured by frequency, this clonotype is medium-sized. The chain uses TRBV12-3 or TRBV12-4 and TRBJ1-5. The CDR3 has 12 amino acids. The CDR3 spells CASRVSNQPQHF.

The V gene is TRBV29-1, the J gene TRBJ2-3; TCRdb picks TRBD1, but there is no DNA to check that call. This CDR3 comprises 14 residues. Germline-derived CDR1 and CDR2 are SQVTM and ANQGSEA. The CDR3 is CSVVRRASTDTQYF.

This chain joins TRBV15 and TRBJ1-5; absent DNA, TCRdb's TRBD1 call cannot be checked. Germline V gene sequence: CDR1 LNHNV, CDR2 YYDKDF (reference sequence). CDR3 length: 16 amino acids. CDR3 region: CATSTDREGANQPQHF. Drawing the rest from reference TRBV15 and TRBJ1-5, the complete variable domain is DAMVIQNPRYQVTQFGKPVTLSCSQTLNHNVMYWYQQKSSQAPKLLFHYYDKDFNNEADTPDNFQSRRPNTSFCFLDIRSPGLGDTAMYLCATSTDREGANQPQHFGDGTRLSIL.

The rearrangement links TRBV20-1 to TRBJ1-6; TCRdb names TRBD1, which stays unverified in the absence of DNA. The V gene's germline CDR1 is DFQATT and CDR2 SNEGSKA (reference sequence). The CDR3 is made up of 16 amino acids. The CDR3 sequence is CSAPPSGQGVGSPLHF.